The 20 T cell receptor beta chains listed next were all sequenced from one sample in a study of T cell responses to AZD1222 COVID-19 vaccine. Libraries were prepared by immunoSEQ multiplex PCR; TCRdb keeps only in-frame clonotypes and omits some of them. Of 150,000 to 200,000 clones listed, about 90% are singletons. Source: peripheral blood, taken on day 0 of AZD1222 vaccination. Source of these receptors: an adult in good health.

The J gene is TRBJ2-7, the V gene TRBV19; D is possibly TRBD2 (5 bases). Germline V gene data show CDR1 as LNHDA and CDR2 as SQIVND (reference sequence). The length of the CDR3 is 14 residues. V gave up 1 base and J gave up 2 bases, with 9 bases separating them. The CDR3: CASSIVDGAYEQYF. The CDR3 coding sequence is TGTGCCAGTAGTATAGTAGACGGGGCCTACGAGCAGTACTTC.

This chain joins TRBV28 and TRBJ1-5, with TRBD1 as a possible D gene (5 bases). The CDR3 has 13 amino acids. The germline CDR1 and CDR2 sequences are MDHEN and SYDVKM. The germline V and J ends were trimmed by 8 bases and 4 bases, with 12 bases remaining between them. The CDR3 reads CASQWDRNQPQHF. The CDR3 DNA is TGTGCCAGCCAGTGGGACCGAAATCAGCCCCAGCATTTT.

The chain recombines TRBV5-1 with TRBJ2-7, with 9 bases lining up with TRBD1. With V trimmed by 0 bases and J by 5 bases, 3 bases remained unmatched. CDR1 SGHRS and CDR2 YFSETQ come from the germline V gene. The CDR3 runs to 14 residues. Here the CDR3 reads CASSLGTGGNEQYF. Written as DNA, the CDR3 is TGCGCCAGCAGCTTGGGAACAGGGGGCAACGAGCAGTACTTC.

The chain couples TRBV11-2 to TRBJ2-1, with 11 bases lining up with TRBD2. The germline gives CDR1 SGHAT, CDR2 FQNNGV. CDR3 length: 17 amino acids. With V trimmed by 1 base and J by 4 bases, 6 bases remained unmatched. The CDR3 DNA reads TGTGCCAGCAGCTTAGGCGGTACTAGCGGGAGTTACAATGAGCAGTTCTTC. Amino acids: CASSLGGTSGSYNEQFF.

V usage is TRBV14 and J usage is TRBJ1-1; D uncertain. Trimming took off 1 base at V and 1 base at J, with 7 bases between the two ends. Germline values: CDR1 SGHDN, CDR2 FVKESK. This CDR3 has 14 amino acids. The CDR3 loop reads CASSQVRENTEAFF. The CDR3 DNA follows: TGTGCCAGCAGCCAAGTAAGGGAGAACACTGAAGCTTTCTTT.

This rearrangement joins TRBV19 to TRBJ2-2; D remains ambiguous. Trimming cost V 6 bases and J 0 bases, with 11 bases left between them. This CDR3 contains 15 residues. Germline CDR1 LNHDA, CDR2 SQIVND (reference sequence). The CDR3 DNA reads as TGTGCCAGTAGGACTTTTGAAACGAACACCGGGGAGCTGTTTTTT. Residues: CASRTFETNTGELFF.

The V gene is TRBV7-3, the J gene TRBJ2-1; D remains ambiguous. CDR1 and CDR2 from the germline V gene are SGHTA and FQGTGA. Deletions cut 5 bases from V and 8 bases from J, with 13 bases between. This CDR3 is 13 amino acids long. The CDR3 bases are TGTGCCAGCAGCCCTCCGGCCGGAGATGAGCAGTTCTTC. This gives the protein CASSPPAGDEQFF.

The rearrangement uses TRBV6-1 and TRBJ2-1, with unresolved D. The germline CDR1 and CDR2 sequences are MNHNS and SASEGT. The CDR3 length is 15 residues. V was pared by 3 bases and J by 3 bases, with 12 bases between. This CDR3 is CASSEDPRIYNEQFF. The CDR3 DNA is TGTGCCAGCAGTGAGGACCCTCGGATCTACAATGAGCAGTTCTTC.

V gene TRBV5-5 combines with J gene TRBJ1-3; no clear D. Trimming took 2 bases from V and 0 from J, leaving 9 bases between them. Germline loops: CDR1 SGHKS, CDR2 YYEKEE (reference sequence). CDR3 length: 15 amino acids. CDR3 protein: CASSFRKSSGNTIYF. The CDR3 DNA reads TGTGCCAGCAGCTTTCGAAAGAGCTCTGGAAACACCATATATTTT.

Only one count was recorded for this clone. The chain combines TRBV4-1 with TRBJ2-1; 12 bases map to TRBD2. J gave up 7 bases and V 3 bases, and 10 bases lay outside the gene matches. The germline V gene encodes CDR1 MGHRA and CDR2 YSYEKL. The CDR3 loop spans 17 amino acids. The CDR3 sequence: CASSQRTSGKGRNEQFF. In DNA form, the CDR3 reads TGCGCCAGCAGCCAGAGGACTAGCGGGAAGGGGAGGAATGAGCAGTTCTTC.

The CDR3 bases are TGTGCCAGCAGGACAGGGGGCGCGCTGACTGGAAACACCATATATTTT. It translates to CASRTGGALTGNTIYF. The chain carries TRBV7-2 and TRBJ1-3; 10 bases agree with TRBD1. Unmatched junction bases numbered 7, after V lost 6 bases and J lost 2 bases. Germline V gene data show CDR1 as SGHTA and CDR2 as FQGNSA. CDR3 size: 16 residues.

The CDR3 loop reads CATKGGYNQPQHF. DNA of the CDR3: TGTGCTACTAAGGGCGGATACAATCAGCCCCAGCATTTT. The chain recombines TRBV6-6 with TRBJ1-5; D gene unclear. Germline lookup yields CDR1 MNHNY and CDR2 SVGAGI (reference sequence). The CDR3 has 13 amino acids.

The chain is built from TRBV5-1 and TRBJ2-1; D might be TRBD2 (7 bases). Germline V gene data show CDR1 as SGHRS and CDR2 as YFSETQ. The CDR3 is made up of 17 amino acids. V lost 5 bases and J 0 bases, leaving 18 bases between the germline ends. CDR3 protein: CASRPPGGGSSYNEQFF. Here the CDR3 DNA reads TGCGCCAGCAGACCCCCGGGGGGCGGGAGCTCCTACAATGAGCAGTTCTTC.

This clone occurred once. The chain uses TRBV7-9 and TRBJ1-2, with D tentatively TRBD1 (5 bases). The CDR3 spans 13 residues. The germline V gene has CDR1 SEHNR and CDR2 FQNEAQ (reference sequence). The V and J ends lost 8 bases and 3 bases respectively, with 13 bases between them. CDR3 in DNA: TGTGCCAGCGGGGTGGGACGGTACTATGGCTACACCTTC. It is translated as CASGVGRYYGYTF.

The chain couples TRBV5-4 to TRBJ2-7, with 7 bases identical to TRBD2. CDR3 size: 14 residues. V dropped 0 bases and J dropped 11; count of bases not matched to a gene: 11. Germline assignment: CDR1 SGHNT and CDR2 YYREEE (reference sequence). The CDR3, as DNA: TGTGCCAGCAGCTTGGGTCTAGCGGCAGCTTTGGAGTACTTC. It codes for CASSLGLAAALEYF.

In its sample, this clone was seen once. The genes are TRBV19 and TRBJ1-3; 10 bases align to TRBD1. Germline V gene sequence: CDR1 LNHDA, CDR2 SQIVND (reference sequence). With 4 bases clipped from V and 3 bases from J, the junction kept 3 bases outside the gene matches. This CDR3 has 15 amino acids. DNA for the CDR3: TGTGCCAGTAGTAAGACAGGGGGCTTTGGAAACACCATATATTTT. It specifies CASSKTGGFGNTIYF.

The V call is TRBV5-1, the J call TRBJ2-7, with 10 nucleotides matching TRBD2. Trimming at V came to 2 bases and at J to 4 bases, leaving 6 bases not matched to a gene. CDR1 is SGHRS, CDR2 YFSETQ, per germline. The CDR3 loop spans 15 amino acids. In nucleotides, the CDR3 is TGCGCCAGCAGCTTCTCTAGCGGGAGTGGGTACGAGCAGTACTTC. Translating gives CASSFSSGSGYEQYF.

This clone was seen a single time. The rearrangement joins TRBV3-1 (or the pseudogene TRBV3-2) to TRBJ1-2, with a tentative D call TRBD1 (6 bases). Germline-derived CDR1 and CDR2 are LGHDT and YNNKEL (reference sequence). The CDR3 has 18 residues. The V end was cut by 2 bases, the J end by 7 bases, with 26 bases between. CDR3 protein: CASSQRGALGSRFTGYTF. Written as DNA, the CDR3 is TGTGCCAGCAGCCAACGGGGGGCCCTCGGCAGTAGGTTTACTGGCTACACCTTC.

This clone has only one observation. In DNA, the CDR3 is TGTGCCAGTAGTATCCCCGGGCAGATCTACGAGCAGTACTTC. Translation: CASSIPGQIYEQYF. The chain combines TRBV19 with TRBJ2-7, with D uncertain. V lost 3 bases to trimming and J lost 3 bases, with 12 bases between them. This CDR3 contains 14 residues. Germline lookup yields CDR1 LNHDA and CDR2 SQIVND (reference sequence). Full variable domain (missing parts from reference TRBV19 and TRBJ2-7): DGGITQSPKYLFRKEGQNVTLSCEQNLNHDAMYWYRQDPGQGLRLIYYSQIVNDFQKGDIAEGYSVSREKKESFPLTVTSAQKNPTAFYLCASSIPGQIYEQYFGPGTRLTVT.

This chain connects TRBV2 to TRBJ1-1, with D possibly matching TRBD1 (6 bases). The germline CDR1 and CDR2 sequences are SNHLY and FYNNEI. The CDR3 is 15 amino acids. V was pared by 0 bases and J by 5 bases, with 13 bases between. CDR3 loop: CASSEAFTGRTEAFF. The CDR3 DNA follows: TGTGCCAGCAGTGAAGCTTTCACAGGGAGGACTGAAGCTTTCTTT. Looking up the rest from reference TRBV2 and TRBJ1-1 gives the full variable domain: EPEVTQTPSHQVTQMGQEVILRCVPISNHLYFYWYRQILGQKVEFLVSFYNNEISEKSEIFDDQFSVERPDGSNFTLKIRSTKLEDSAMYFCASSEAFTGRTEAFFGQGTRLTVV.